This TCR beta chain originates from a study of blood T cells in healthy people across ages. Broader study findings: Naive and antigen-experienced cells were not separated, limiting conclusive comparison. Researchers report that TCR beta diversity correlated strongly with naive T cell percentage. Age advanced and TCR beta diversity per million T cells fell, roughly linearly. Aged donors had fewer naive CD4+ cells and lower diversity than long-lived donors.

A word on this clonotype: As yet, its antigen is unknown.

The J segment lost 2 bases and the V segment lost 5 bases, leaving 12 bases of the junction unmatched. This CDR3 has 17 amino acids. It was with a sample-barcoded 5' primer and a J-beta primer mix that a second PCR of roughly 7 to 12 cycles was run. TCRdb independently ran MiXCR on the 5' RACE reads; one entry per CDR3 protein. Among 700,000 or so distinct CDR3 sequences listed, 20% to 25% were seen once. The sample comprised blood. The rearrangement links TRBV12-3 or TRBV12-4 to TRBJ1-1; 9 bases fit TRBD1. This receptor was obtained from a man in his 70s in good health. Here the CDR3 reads CASSGGTGSRYNTEAFF. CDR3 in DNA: TGTGCCAGCAGTGGGGGGACAGGGAGTAGGTATAACACTGAAGCTTTCTTT.